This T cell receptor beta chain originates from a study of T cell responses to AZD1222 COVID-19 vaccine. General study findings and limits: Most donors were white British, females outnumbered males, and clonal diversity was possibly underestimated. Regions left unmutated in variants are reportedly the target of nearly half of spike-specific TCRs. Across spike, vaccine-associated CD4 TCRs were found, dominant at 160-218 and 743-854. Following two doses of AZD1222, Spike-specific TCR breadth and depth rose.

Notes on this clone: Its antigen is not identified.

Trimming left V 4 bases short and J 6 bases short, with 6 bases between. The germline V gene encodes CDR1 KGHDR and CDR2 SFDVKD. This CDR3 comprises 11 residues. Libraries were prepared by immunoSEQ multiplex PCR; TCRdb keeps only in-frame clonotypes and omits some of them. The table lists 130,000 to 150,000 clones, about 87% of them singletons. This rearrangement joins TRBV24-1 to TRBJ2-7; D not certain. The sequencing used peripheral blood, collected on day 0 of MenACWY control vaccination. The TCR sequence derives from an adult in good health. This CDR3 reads CATSDVAEQYF. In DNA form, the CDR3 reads TGTGCCACCAGTGACGTGGCCGAGCAGTACTTC.